This record concerns one TCR beta chain sequence. CDR1 and CDR2 from the germline V gene are MNHNY and SVGAGI (reference sequence). V was shortened by 3 bases and J by 0 bases, with 12 bases between the two germline ends. This CDR3 is built from 16 residues. These data originate in a study of blood T cell repertoires in COVID-19. The table came from immunoSEQ multiplex PCR; TCRdb's copy has only in-frame clones and leaves some out. The table records about 290,000 clones, just under 85% of them present only once. The chain uses TRBV6-6 and TRBJ1-3; D gene unclear. The TCR comes from a woman between 45 and 65 years old with active or convalescent COVID-19. The sample comprised peripheral blood. The CDR3 spells CASSYIGRFSGNTIYF. The CDR3 DNA follows: TGTGCCAGCAGTTATATTGGGCGCTTCTCTGGAAACACCATATATTTT.